These 8 T cell receptor beta chains share one sample of origin, sequenced in a study of beta chain features in type 1 diabetes. Regarding the study as a whole: When Type 1 diabetes patients were examined, their TCRB CDR3s proved moderately but significantly shorter in all four CD4+ subsets.

Every bit of the isolated RNA underwent reverse transcription, so sequencing read expressed TCRB transcripts. Sequencing used immunoSEQ multiplex PCR; TCRdb keeps in-frame clones, though not all of them. The repertoire holds around 56,000 clones, with around 56% as singletons. The antigens these receptors bind are not known. The material sequenced was Tregs from blood. These receptors were taken from a woman between 40 and 50 years old with type 1 diabetes.

This clone has just a few counts. V and J are TRBV7-8 and TRBJ2-3, with TRBD1 matching over 7 bases. Per the germline V gene, CDR1 is SGHVS and CDR2 is FQNEAQ. The length of the CDR3 is 14 residues. The CDR3 region is CAVGTGTALDTQYF. CDR3 nucleotides: TGTGCGGTAGGGACCGGGACAGCTCTAGATACGCAGTATTTT.

The genes are TRBV7-3 and TRBJ1-2; D is uncertain. This CDR3 has 15 residues. Germline CDR1 reads SGHTA; CDR2 reads FQGTGA. Trimming pared 1 base from V and 0 bases from J, leaving 9 bases between. The CDR3 bases are TGTGCCAGCAGCTTAAGAGCTGACTCTAACTATGGCTACACCTTC. Translating it yields CASSLRADSNYGYTF.

This clone was picked up a small number of times. The chain carries TRBV7-2 and TRBJ2-7; weak D call: TRBD1 (5 bases). Germline CDR1 SGHTA, CDR2 FQGNSA. The CDR3 is made up of 14 amino acids. Trimming cost V 6 bases and J 5 bases, with 17 bases left between them. CDR3 bases: TGTGCCAGCAGTCTCTCTCGAAAAGGGGACGAGCAGTACTTC. Translating gives CASSLSRKGDEQYF.

This clone has a handful of counts. The gene calls are TRBV5-1 and TRBJ2-3; 12 bases fit TRBD2. From germline, CDR1 is SGHRS and CDR2 YFSETQ. This CDR3 has 14 residues. V shed 4 bases and J 5 bases; nucleotides not matched to a gene: 2. Here the CDR3 DNA reads TGCGCCAGCAGCCGGACTAGCGGGGAAGATACGCAGTATTTT. Translation: CASSRTSGEDTQYF. Complete variable domain (other parts from reference TRBV5-1 and TRBJ2-3): KAGVTQTPRYLIKTRGQQVTLSCSPISGHRSVSWYQQTPGQGLQFLFEYFSETQRNKGNFPGRFSGRQFSNSRSEMNVSTLELGDSALYLCASSRTSGEDTQYFGPGTRLTVL.

This clone was seen a few times. The rearrangement joins TRBV2 to TRBJ1-3; perhaps TRBD1 as D (6 bases). The ends were cut back, 10 bases at V and 0 bases at J, with 10 bases in the middle. CDR1 is SNHLY, CDR2 FYNNEI, per germline. The CDR3 loop spans 13 amino acids. The chain's CDR3 is CATGQYSGNTIYF. The CDR3 DNA reads TGTGCCACAGGACAGTACTCTGGAAACACCATATATTTT.

This chain links TRBV28 with TRBJ1-5; D possibly corresponds to TRBD1 (5 bases). From germline, CDR1 is MDHEN and CDR2 SYDVKM. The CDR3 is 13 residues long. V was trimmed by 5 bases and J by 13 bases, leaving 18 bases between them. The CDR3 nucleotides are TGTGCCAGCAGTCTCCCGATACCAGGGTTGCAGCATTTT. Translation gives CASSLPIPGLQHF.

This clone appeared a single time. The CDR3 DNA is TGTGCCAGCGTGAGACGGGAGGGCTACGAGCAGTACTTC. It translates to CASVRREGYEQYF. V gene TRBV2 combines with J gene TRBJ2-5; TRBD2 matches at 8 bases. The DNA matches TRBJ2-7 better at its end, which makes the J call doubtful. Looked up from germline, CDR1 is SNHLY and CDR2 is FYNNEI. CDR3 length: 13 residues.

The rearrangement links TRBV14 to TRBJ2-1; D perhaps matches TRBD2 (5 bases). V lost 0 bases and J 6 bases, leaving 18 bases between the germline ends. CDR1 is SGHDN, CDR2 FVKESK, per germline. This CDR3 region has 17 residues. As DNA, the CDR3 is TGTGCCAGCAGCCAAGAAATTTATCTAGTTGCGGGCAATGAGCAGTTCTTC. Protein: CASSQEIYLVAGNEQFF.